This T cell receptor beta chain was profiled in a study of blood T cells in healthy people across ages. Germline CDR1 reads MNHNS; CDR2 reads SASEGT. The CDR3 spans 16 residues. The V end was cut by 6 bases, the J end by 3 bases, with 18 bases between. A sample-barcoded 5' primer and a J-beta primer mix were used in a second PCR of roughly 7 to 11 cycles. TCRdb re-called the 5' RACE reads with MiXCR, one entry per CDR3 protein. The sample has about 680,000 distinct CDR3 sequences; around 45% are singletons. This clonotype was observed a single time. This chain links TRBV6-1 with TRBJ2-4; D tentatively reads TRBD1 or TRBD2 (5 bases each). The specimen was blood. The receptor was derived from a woman aged 55-69 years in good health. This chain's CDR3 is CASRSSFGADKNIQYF. CDR3 nucleotides: TGTGCCAGCAGGTCATCCTTCGGGGCGGACAAAAACATTCAGTACTTC.